Listed below are T cell receptor beta chains from one sample, sequenced in a study of T cell responses to AZD1222 COVID-19 vaccine. Only in-frame clones appear in the TCRdb table, and some are missing; sequencing was by immunoSEQ multiplex PCR. The repertoire consists of around 150,000 clones, with roughly 90% occurring once and the leading ten covering roughly 4.3%. Sequences were derived from peripheral blood, sampled 28 days after the second AZD1222 dose. Receptors were obtained from an adult who received the AZD1222 COVID-19 vaccine. The CDR3 runs from the conserved cysteine through the conserved F or W.

j_call v_call cdr3_aa
TRBJ2-3 TRBV10-3 CAISEEGRATDTQYF
TRBJ1-2 TRBV6-5 CASSYSREANYGYTF
TRBJ2-1 TRBV7-6 CASSLTSGGRSEQFF
TRBJ2-7 TRBV18 CASSPPGQPYEQYF
TRBJ1-5 TRBV15 CATSRDPGRHANQPQHF
TRBJ2-7 TRBV9 CASSVAWSPYEQYF
TRBJ2-7 TRBV6-6 CASSRDSPAYEQYF
TRBJ1-2 TRBV6-5 CASRQGGGYTF
TRBJ1-1 TRBV19 CASSPQGQGKAFF
TRBJ1-2 TRBV2 CASSDRVRGYTF
TRBJ2-1 TRBV10-3 CAITSSGTRNEQFF
TRBJ1-4 TRBV9 CASSGTDEKLFF
TRBJ2-7 TRBV7-6 CASSASRPYEQYF
TRBJ2-3 TRBV29-1 CSVKRSGVGDTQYF
TRBJ1-2 TRBV30 CAWKRINGYTF
TRBJ2-7 TRBV6-6 CASTGFDEQYF
TRBJ1-1 TRBV12-3/TRBV12-4 CASSREGNTEAFF
TRBJ1-1 TRBV3-1/TRBV3-2 CASSQVPGVTEAFF
TRBJ1-2 TRBV4-3 CASSQGDHYGYTF
TRBJ1-5 TRBV7-2 CASSLGNSNQPQHF
TRBJ1-5 TRBV3-1/TRBV3-2 CASSQAEHQPQHF
TRBJ2-1 TRBV15 CATSRVGVVYNEQFF
TRBJ1-6 TRBV6-5 CASSLTGTEVAPLHF
TRBJ1-1 TRBV9 CASSADSGIYTEAFF
TRBJ1-1 TRBV5-4 CASSRGENTEAFF
TRBJ2-2 TRBV18 CASSPDTGELFF
TRBJ2-7 TRBV2 CASSVLQPLEQYF
TRBJ1-2 TRBV29-1 CSVREQQDVRSGGAYGYTF
TRBJ2-5 TRBV6-5 CASSYSGLAGGSTQYF
TRBJ2-7 TRBV19 CASSIGTGMGTYEQYF
TRBJ1-2 TRBV7-9 CASSQGADELLYGYTF
TRBJ2-1 TRBV27 CASSLARYNEQFF
TRBJ2-7 TRBV5-6 CASSFTGASEQYF
TRBJ1-2 TRBV6-1 CASSEAVAPAGGAGGYTF
TRBJ2-7 TRBV7-2 CASSPMEGVLKQYF
TRBJ1-5 TRBV7-9 CASSSPGGDQPQHF
TRBJ2-7 TRBV6-5 CASSPGGIHEQYF
TRBJ2-7 TRBV28 CASVHLPYEQYF
TRBJ2-2 TRBV18 CASSQGVDTGELFF
TRBJ2-2 TRBV6-5 CASSYTQGTTELFF